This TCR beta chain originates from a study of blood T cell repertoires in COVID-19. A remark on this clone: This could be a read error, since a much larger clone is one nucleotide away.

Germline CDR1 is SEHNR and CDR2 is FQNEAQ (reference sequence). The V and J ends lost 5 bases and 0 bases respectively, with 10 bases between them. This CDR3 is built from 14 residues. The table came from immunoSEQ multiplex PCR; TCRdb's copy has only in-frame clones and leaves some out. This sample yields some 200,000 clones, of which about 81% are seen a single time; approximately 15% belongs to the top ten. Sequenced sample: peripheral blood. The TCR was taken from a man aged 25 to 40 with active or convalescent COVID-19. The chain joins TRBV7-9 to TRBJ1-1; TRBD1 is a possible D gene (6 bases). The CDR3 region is CASSVGQLNTEAFF. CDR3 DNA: TGTGCCAGCAGCGTAGGACAGTTGAACACTGAAGCTTTCTTT.